Following are 14 T cell receptor beta chains from one sample sequenced in a study of regulatory T cells in long-lasting Graves disease (dated by TCRdb to the early 2020s). What the time point label conveys for this sample: newly diagnosed GD, antithyroid drugs for less than 3 months. For both TCR sequencing and RNA sequencing, RNA was extracted from PBMCs using TRIzol. Library method: multiplex PCR. For sequencing, an Illumina HiSeq 4000 was employed. CDR3 regions were amplified by Arm-PCR with iRepertoire HTBI primers to construct TCR beta libraries. TCRdb reanalyzed the raw reads on its own, using fastp at Q25 for trimming and MiXCR for clone calling, and kept in-frame beta chains. Every CDR3 protein is listed once, alongside the most common genes and DNA of its rows. This sample lists fewer than 350,000 distinct CDR3 sequences; about 18% were detected once. Together, the top ten hold 35% to 45% of the sample.

The source material was peripheral blood mononuclear cells (PBMCs), sampled at new diagnosis, from a patient treated with antithyroid drugs. These receptors all stem from a female donor with Graves disease.

At least ten counts were recorded for this clonotype. The chain recombines TRBV27 with TRBJ2-3, with 8 positions matching TRBD2. This CDR3 is built from 12 residues. V trimming: 8 bases; J trimming: 5 bases; junction bases outside the gene matches: 3. Germline V gene lookup returns CDR1 MNHEY and CDR2 SMNVEV (reference sequence). The CDR3 loop reads CASRSGRDTQYF. CDR3 coding DNA: TGTGCCAGCCGAAGCGGGAGAGATACGCAGTATTTT.

This clonotype was seen at least ten times. V usage is TRBV4-1 and J usage is TRBJ1-3, with D possibly being TRBD1 (5 bases). The CDR3 loop spans 16 amino acids. The germline V gene has CDR1 MGHRA and CDR2 YSYEKL. With 5 bases removed from V and 7 bases from J, the gap between germline ends came to 21 bases. CDR3 amino acids: CASSYLSGLFENTIYF. CDR3 nucleotides: TGCGCCAGCAGCTACCTCTCGGGACTCTTTGAGAACACCATATATTTT.

This clonotype was seen repeatedly, ten times or more. The chain carries TRBV11-3 and TRBJ2-5; TRBD1 matches 10 bases. Germline CDR1 SGHNT, CDR2 YENEEA. With 8 bases clipped from V and 5 bases from J, the junction kept 14 bases outside the gene matches. The CDR3 contains 16 residues. The CDR3 region has the DNA TGTGCCAGCGAATCCACGGACAGGGGGAGATCGGAGACCCAGTACTTC. Protein sequence: CASESTDRGRSETQYF.

This clonotype has at least ten counts. The gene calls are TRBV5-1 and TRBJ2-3; TRBD2 agrees at 12 bases. Unmatched junction bases numbered 1, after V lost 1 base and J lost 7 bases. Germline CDR1 and CDR2: SGHRS and YFSETQ. The CDR3 has 14 residues. DNA for the CDR3: TGCGCCAGCAGCTTGCGGACTAGCGGGAATACGCAGTATTTT. Amino acid sequence: CASSLRTSGNTQYF.

This clonotype turned up a few times. Possible read error: a much larger clone is one base away. CDR3 in amino acids: CAWGTMGEKLSF. The CDR3 region has the DNA TGTGCCTGGGGGACCATGGGTGAAAAACTGTCTTTT. This chain uses TRBV30 with TRBJ1-4; D may be TRBD1 (5 bases). The CDR3 covers 12 residues. The germline V gene has CDR1 GTSNPN and CDR2 SVGIG (reference sequence).

This clonotype was recorded at least ten times. The gene calls are TRBV2 and TRBJ1-5; D remains ambiguous. This CDR3 is built from 16 residues. The germline V gene encodes CDR1 SNHLY and CDR2 FYNNEI. Trimming cost V 6 bases and J 3 bases, with 18 bases left between them. The CDR3 protein is CASSDTLGDINQPQHF. In DNA, the CDR3 is TGTGCCAGCAGCGATACCCTGGGCGACATCAATCAGCCCCAGCATTTT.

This clonotype showed up just a few times. The chain joins TRBV5-6 to TRBJ2-7; 8 bases fit TRBD1. CDR1 and CDR2 (germline): SGHDT, YYEEEE. J was trimmed by 7 bases and V by 0 bases; bases with no gene match: 6. The CDR3 covers 14 residues. The DNA of the CDR3 is TGTGCCAGCAGCTTGGGTGACAACAGGGGGGAGCAGTACTTC. Its translation: CASSLGDNRGEQYF. Based on the CDR3 plus reference TRBV5-6 and TRBJ2-7, the full variable domain is DAGVTQSPTHLIKTRGQQVTLRCSPKSGHDTVSWYQQALGQGPQFIFQYYEEEERQRGNFPDRFSGHQFPNYSSELNVNALLLGDSALYLCASSLGDNRGEQYFGPGTRLTVT.

This clonotype was found many times. The chain has TRBV28 and TRBJ2-6; no clear D. CDR1 MDHEN and CDR2 SYDVKM come from the germline V gene. Trimming stripped 5 bases from V and 0 bases from J, with 8 bases between. This CDR3 comprises 15 residues. CDR3: CASSVASSGANVLTF. The CDR3 DNA reads as TGTGCCAGCAGTGTCGCAAGCTCTGGGGCCAACGTCCTGACTTTC.

This clonotype was detected only a few times. A read error may produce the germline difference seen at one junction end. Written as DNA, the CDR3 is TGTGCCAGCGGGACTAGCGGGAGGCATTTT. Its protein is CASGTSGRHF. V is TRBV6-2 or TRBV6-3 and J is TRBJ2-3; 15 bases fit TRBD2. Per germline, CDR1 MNHEY and CDR2 SVGEGT. CDR3 size: 10 residues.

This clonotype was seen at least ten times. V and J are TRBV28 and TRBJ2-6; D is perhaps TRBD1 (6 bases). The CDR3 runs 15 residues. Trimming took off 2 bases at V and 4 bases at J, with 9 bases between the two ends. Germline V gene sequence: CDR1 MDHEN, CDR2 SYDVKM. CDR3 nucleotide sequence: TGTGCCAGCAGTTTACAGGGGCCCGGGGCCAACGTCCTGACTTTC. Translation: CASSLQGPGANVLTF.

The rearrangement links TRBV6-1 to TRBJ2-5; D possibly corresponds to TRBD1 (6 bases). Germline CDR1 is MNHNS and CDR2 is SASEGT. V was trimmed by 7 bases and J by 0 bases, leaving 15 bases between them. The CDR3 length is 15 residues. CDR3 nucleotide sequence: TGTGCCAGCAAGACAGGTCAGACCTACCAAGAGACCCAGTACTTC. Amino acid sequence: CASKTGQTYQETQYF.

This clonotype was observed at least ten times. The CDR3 DNA reads TGTGCCAGCACCACCCGCGGTTCCTATGGCTACACCTTC. Its translation is CASTTRGSYGYTF. This chain uses TRBV11-1 with TRBJ1-2; D is unresolved. Per the germline V gene, CDR1 is SGHAT and CDR2 is FQDESV (reference sequence). The CDR3 extends over 13 amino acids. V was trimmed by 7 bases and J by 4 bases, leaving 13 bases between them.

The chain recombines TRBV7-8 with TRBJ1-5; D is perhaps TRBD1 (6 bases). This CDR3 spans 12 amino acids. The V end lost 5 bases, the J end lost 8 bases, and 10 bases lay between the germline ends. Looked up from germline, CDR1 is SGHVS and CDR2 is FQNEAQ. The CDR3 nucleotides are TGTGCCAGCAGCCACCCAGGGGAGCCCCAGCATTTT. It encodes CASSHPGEPQHF.

Many counts were recorded for this clonotype. The rearrangement joins TRBV6-5 to TRBJ2-5, with 11 bases aligning to TRBD2. Per the germline V gene, CDR1 is MNHEY and CDR2 is SVGAGI. The CDR3 loop spans 17 amino acids. V trimming: 2 bases; J trimming: 5 bases; junction bases outside the gene matches: 10. The CDR3 sequence is CASSYPSLAGVRETQYF. CDR3 DNA sequence: TGTGCCAGCAGTTACCCGTCACTAGCGGGAGTCCGGGAGACCCAGTACTTC.